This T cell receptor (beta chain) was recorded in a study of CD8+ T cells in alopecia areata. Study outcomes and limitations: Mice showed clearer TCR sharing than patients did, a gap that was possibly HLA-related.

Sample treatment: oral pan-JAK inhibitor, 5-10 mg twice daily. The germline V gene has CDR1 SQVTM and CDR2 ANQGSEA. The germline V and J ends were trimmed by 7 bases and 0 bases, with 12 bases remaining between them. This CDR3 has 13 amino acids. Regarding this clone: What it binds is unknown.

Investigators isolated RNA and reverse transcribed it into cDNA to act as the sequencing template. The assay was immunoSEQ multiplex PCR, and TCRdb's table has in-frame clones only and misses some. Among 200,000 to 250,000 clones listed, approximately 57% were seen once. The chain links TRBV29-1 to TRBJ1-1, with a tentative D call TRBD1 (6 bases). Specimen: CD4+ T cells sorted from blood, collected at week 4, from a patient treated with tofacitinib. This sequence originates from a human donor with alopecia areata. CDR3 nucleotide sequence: TGCAGCGGGCGCAGGGGCATGAACACTGAAGCTTTCTTT. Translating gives CSGRRGMNTEAFF.